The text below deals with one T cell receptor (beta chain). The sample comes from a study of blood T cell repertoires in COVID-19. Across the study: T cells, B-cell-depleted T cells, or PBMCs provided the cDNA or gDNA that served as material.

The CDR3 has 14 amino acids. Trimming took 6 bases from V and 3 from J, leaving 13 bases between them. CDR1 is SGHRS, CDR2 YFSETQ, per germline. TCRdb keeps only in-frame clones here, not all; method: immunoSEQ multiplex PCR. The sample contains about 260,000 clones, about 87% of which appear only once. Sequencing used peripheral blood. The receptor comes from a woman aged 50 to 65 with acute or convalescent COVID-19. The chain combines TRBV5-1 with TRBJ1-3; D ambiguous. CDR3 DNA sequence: TGCGCCAGCATGCAACCGGAGGTTGGAAACACCATATATTTT. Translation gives CASMQPEVGNTIYF.